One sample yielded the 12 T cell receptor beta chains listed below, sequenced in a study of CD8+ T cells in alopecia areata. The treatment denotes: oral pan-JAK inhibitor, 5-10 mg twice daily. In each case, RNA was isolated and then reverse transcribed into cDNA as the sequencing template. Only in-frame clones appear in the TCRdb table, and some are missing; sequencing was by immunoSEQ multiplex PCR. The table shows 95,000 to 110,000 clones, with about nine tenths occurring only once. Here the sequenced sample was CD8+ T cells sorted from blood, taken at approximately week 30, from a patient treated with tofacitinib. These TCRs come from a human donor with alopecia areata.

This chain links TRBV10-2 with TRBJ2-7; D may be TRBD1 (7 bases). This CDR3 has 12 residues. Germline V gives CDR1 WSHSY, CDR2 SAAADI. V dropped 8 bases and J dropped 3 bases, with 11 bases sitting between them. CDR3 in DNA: TGCGCCAGCCAGGGGGGTGTCTACGAGCAGTACTTC. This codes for CASQGGVYEQYF.

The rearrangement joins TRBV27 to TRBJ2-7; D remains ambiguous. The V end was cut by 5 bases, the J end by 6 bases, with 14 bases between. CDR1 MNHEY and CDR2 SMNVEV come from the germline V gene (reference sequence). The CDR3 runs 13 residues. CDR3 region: CASSAGGRGEQYF. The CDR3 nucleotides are TGTGCCAGCAGTGCCGGTGGTAGAGGCGAGCAGTACTTC.

In DNA, the CDR3 is TGTGCCAGCAGCCAGCGGGAAACAGATACGCAGTATTTT. Translation: CASSQRETDTQYF. The J gene is TRBJ2-3, the V gene TRBV14, with TRBD2 as a possible D gene (6 bases). V was trimmed by 3 bases and J by 3 bases, leaving 7 bases between them. The CDR3 covers 13 residues. Germline values: CDR1 SGHDN, CDR2 FVKESK.

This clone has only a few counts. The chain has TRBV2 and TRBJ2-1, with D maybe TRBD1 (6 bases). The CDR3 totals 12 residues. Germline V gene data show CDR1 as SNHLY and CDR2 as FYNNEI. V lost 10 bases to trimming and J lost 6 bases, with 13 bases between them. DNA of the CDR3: TGTGCCACCACAGGGTACGGCAATGAGCAGTTCTTC. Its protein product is CATTGYGNEQFF.

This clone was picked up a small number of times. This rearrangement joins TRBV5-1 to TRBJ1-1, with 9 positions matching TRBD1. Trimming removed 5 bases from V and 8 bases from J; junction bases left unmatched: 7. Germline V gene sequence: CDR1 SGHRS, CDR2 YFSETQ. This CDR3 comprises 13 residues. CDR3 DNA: TGCGCCAGCAGTATCCGGACAGGGGACGAAGCTTTCTTT. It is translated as CASSIRTGDEAFF.

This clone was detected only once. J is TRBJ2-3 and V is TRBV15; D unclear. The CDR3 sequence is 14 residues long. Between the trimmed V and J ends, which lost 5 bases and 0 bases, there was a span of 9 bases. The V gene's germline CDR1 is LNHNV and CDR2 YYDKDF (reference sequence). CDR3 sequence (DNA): TGTGCCACCAGCGCCGGCTGGAGCACAGATACGCAGTATTTT. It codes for CATSAGWSTDTQYF. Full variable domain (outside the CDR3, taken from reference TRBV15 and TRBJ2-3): DAMVIQNPRYQVTQFGKPVTLSCSQTLNHNVMYWYQQKSSQAPKLLFHYYDKDFNNEADTPDNFQSRRPNTSFCFLDIRSPGLGDTAMYLCATSAGWSTDTQYFGPGTRLTVL.

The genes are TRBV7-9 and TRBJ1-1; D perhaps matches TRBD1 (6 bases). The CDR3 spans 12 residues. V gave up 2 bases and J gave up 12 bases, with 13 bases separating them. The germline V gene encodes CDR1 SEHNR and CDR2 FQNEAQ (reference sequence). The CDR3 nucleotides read TGTGCCAGCAGCTTAAGGACAGACCATACTTTCTTT. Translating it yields CASSLRTDHTFF.

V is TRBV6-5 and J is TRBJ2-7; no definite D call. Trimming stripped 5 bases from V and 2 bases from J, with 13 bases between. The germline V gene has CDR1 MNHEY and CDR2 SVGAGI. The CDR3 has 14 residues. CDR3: CASSGTESPYEQYF. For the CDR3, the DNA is TGTGCCAGCAGTGGTACAGAGAGTCCCTACGAGCAGTACTTC.

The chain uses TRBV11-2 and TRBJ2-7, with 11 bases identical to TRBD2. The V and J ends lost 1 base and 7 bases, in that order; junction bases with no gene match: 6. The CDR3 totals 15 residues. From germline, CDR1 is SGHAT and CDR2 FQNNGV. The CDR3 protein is CASSLVLAGVLEQYF. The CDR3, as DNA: TGTGCCAGCAGCTTAGTACTAGCGGGAGTTTTGGAGCAGTACTTC.

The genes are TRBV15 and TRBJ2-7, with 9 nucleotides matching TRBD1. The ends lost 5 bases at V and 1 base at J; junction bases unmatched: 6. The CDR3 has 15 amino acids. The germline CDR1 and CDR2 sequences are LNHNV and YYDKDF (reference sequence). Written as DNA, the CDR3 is TGTGCCACCAGCGGGCCGGGACAGGGATCCTACGAGCAGTACTTC. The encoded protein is CATSGPGQGSYEQYF.

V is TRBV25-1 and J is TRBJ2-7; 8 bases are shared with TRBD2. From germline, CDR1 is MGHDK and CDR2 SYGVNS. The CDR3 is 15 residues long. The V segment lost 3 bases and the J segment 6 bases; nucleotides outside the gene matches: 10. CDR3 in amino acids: CASSEPERGSSEQYF. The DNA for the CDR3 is TGTGCCAGCAGTGAGCCGGAGCGGGGGTCCAGCGAGCAGTACTTC.

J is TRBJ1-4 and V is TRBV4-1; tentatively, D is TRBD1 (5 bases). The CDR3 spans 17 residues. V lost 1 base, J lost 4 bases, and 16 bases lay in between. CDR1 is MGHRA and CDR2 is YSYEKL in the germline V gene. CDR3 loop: CASSQGGGAPLNEKLFF. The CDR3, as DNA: TGCGCCAGCAGCCAAGGGGGGGGAGCTCCCCTTAATGAAAAACTGTTTTTT.